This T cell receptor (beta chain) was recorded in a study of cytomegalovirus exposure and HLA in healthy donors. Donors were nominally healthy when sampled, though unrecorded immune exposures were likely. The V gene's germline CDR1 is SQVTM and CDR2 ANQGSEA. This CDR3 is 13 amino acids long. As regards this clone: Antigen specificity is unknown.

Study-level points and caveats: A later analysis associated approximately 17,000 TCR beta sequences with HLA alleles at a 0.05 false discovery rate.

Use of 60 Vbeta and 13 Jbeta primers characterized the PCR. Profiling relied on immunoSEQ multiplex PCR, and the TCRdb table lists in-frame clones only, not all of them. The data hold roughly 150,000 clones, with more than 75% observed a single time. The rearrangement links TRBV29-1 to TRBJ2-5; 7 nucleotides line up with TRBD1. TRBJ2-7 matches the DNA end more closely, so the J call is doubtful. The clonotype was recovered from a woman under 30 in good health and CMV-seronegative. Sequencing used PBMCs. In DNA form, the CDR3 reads TGCAGTGGCGGGCAGGGGGTTCTCTACGAGCAGTACTTC. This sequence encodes CSGGQGVLYEQYF.